What follows are 19 T cell receptor beta chains derived from one specimen sequenced in a study of blood T cells in healthy people across ages. Then a second PCR, running roughly 6 to 11 cycles, was carried out with a sample-barcoded 5' primer and a J-beta primer mix. TCRdb called the 5' RACE reads again in MiXCR, with one record for every CDR3 protein. The sample has roughly 1.4 million distinct CDR3 sequences, approximately 59% seen once. The sequenced material came from blood. The receptors originated from a man younger than 35 in good health.

The chain combines TRBV10-3 with TRBJ2-3; D is possibly TRBD2 (6 bases). This CDR3 has 15 amino acids. With 0 bases removed from V and 3 bases from J, the gap between germline ends came to 10 bases. The germline CDR1 and CDR2 sequences are ENHRY and SYGVKD. CDR3 nucleotide sequence: TGTGCCATCAGTGAGTCGGTGGGAGGAACAGATACGCAGTATTTT. Its protein is CAISESVGGTDTQYF.

The genes are TRBV6-6 and TRBJ2-7; 7 nucleotides match TRBD1. The trim removed 2 bases at V and 4 bases at J, leaving 8 bases unmatched. The CDR3 covers 15 residues. Germline V gene lookup returns CDR1 MNHNY and CDR2 SVGAGI (reference sequence). CDR3: CASSYLTGVEYEQYF. The CDR3 DNA sequence: TGTGCCAGCAGTTACCTCACAGGGGTTGAGTACGAGCAGTACTTC.

The rearrangement joins TRBV29-1 to TRBJ2-3; D is unresolved. V was shortened by 5 bases and J by 2 bases, with 20 bases between the two germline ends. This CDR3 is built from 16 residues. Germline V CDR1 and CDR2: SQVTM, ANQGSEA. This chain's CDR3 is CSVNGLVGQNTDTQYF. CDR3 coding DNA: TGCAGCGTTAACGGCCTTGTCGGGCAAAACACAGATACGCAGTATTTT.

The J gene is TRBJ2-1, the V gene TRBV20-1; 7 bases map to TRBD1. The CDR3 is made up of 13 amino acids. Germline CDR1 and CDR2: DFQATT and SNEGSKA (reference sequence). After removal of 5 bases from V and 9 bases from J, the junction contained 10 bases not matched to a gene. In DNA form, the CDR3 reads TGCAGTGCTGGACCCACAGGGGCGGGTGAGCAGTTCTTC. Translated, it gives CSAGPTGAGEQFF.

The chain links TRBV11-2 to TRBJ1-1; D remains ambiguous. The CDR3 has 15 residues. The V and J ends lost 5 bases and 5 bases respectively, with 18 bases between them. From germline, CDR1 is SGHAT and CDR2 FQNNGV. The CDR3 here is CASSPPGRWITEAFF. The CDR3 DNA reads as TGTGCCAGCAGCCCCCCAGGACGCTGGATTACTGAAGCTTTCTTT.

The gene calls are TRBV7-9 and TRBJ2-1, with 7 bases matching TRBD1. Losses at the gene ends were 1 base for V and 9 bases for J; bases not matched to a gene: 12. Germline V gene sequence: CDR1 SEHNR, CDR2 FQNEAQ (reference sequence). The CDR3 has 16 residues. CDR3 coding DNA: TGTGCCAGCAGCTTAGTAGGAACAGGGGTGATTTTTGAGCAGTTCTTC. This sequence encodes CASSLVGTGVIFEQFF.

The chain carries TRBV2 and TRBJ2-7; D is possibly TRBD1 or TRBD2 (5 bases each). Per the germline V gene, CDR1 is SNHLY and CDR2 is FYNNEI. Trimming removed 1 base at V and 6 bases at J, with 10 bases between. The CDR3 is made up of 13 amino acids. This CDR3 is CASSEVRGSEQYF. CDR3 DNA sequence: TGTGCCAGCAGTGAAGTCCGGGGCAGCGAGCAGTACTTC. Looking up the rest from reference TRBV2 and TRBJ2-7 gives the full variable domain: EPEVTQTPSHQVTQMGQEVILRCVPISNHLYFYWYRQILGQKVEFLVSFYNNEISEKSEIFDDQFSVERPDGSNFTLKIRSTKLEDSAMYFCASSEVRGSEQYFGPGTRLTVT.

Turning to this clonotype: The junction does not match germline at one end; this may be a read error. The CDR3 DNA reads as TGCAGCGGTGAAACAGTGAACACCGGGGAGCTGTTTTTT. This codes for CSGETVNTGELFF. The chain is built from TRBV29-1 and TRBJ2-2; D unclear. Germline CDR1 SQVTM, CDR2 ANQGSEA. This CDR3 has 13 amino acids.

J is TRBJ2-5 and V is TRBV2; 8 bases align to TRBD1. Trimming took 7 bases from V and 1 from J; bases not matched to a gene: 17. Germline values: CDR1 SNHLY, CDR2 FYNNEI. This CDR3 is built from 18 residues. The CDR3 DNA is TGTGCCAGCACACAAACTGCCGGACAGGGTCAGTCCCAAGAGACCCAGTACTTC. It yields the protein CASTQTAGQGQSQETQYF.

This clonotype has a single count. The chain combines TRBV6-6 with TRBJ1-1, with D unresolved. The germline V and J ends were trimmed by 9 bases and 1 base, with 21 bases remaining between them. CDR1 and CDR2 (germline): MNHNY, SVGAGI (reference sequence). CDR3 size: 16 residues. The CDR3 DNA reads as TGTGCCAGTAGCTTGACCCCCCTAAAGACGAACACTGAAGCTTTCTTT. Amino acid sequence: CASSLTPLKTNTEAFF.

This clonotype was picked up a small number of times. J is TRBJ2-5 and V is TRBV6-1; TRBD1 or TRBD2 may be the D gene (6 bases each). The CDR3 length is 14 residues. Germline V gene lookup returns CDR1 MNHNS and CDR2 SASEGT. V dropped 8 bases and J dropped 2 bases, with 15 bases sitting between them. CDR3 amino acids: CASGGLHPQETQYF. The CDR3 DNA follows: TGTGCCAGCGGGGGGCTTCACCCACAAGAGACCCAGTACTTC.

The genes are TRBV6-5 and TRBJ2-7, with 8 bases identical to TRBD1. The CDR3 loop spans 15 amino acids. Germline CDR1 MNHEY, CDR2 SVGAGI. J was trimmed by 0 bases and V by 2 bases; bases with no gene match: 3. The CDR3 region is CASSYQTGGSYEQYF. The DNA for the CDR3 is TGTGCCAGCAGTTACCAAACAGGGGGCTCCTACGAGCAGTACTTC.

The chain joins TRBV20-1 to TRBJ2-1; no firm D call. V was clipped by 1 base and J by 7 bases, with 14 bases between them. The CDR3 sequence is 14 residues long. Germline lookup yields CDR1 DFQATT and CDR2 SNEGSKA (reference sequence). CDR3 sequence reads: CSARGGLVSNEQFF. CDR3 sequence (DNA): TGCAGTGCTAGAGGAGGCCTAGTTAGTAATGAGCAGTTCTTC.

The gene calls are TRBV7-2 and TRBJ1-1, with a possible D match to TRBD1 (6 bases). The CDR3 spans 15 residues. The germline CDR1 and CDR2 sequences are SGHTA and FQGNSA. The germline V and J ends were trimmed by 6 bases and 5 bases, with 19 bases remaining between them. CDR3 coding DNA: TGTGCCAGCAGGATACCGGGACAAGTCTTTACTGAAGCTTTCTTT. Translating gives CASRIPGQVFTEAFF.

This chain links TRBV27 with TRBJ2-5, with D unresolved. The germline V gene has CDR1 MNHEY and CDR2 SMNVEV (reference sequence). The CDR3 is 14 residues long. Trimming pared 5 bases from V and 2 bases from J, leaving 12 bases between. For the CDR3, the DNA is TGTGCCAGCAGTCCTACCCTCGGGCAAGAGACCCAGTACTTC. It specifies CASSPTLGQETQYF.

This clonotype was counted once. The chain joins TRBV15 to TRBJ2-2; D gene unclear. This CDR3 region has 15 residues. Looked up from germline, CDR1 is LNHNV and CDR2 is YYDKDF (reference sequence). The germline V and J ends were trimmed by 3 bases and 0 bases, with 8 bases remaining between them. The CDR3 sequence is CATSSLHANTGELFF. CDR3 sequence (DNA): TGTGCCACCAGCAGCCTGCATGCGAACACCGGGGAGCTGTTTTTT.

The genes are TRBV5-1 and TRBJ1-6; D remains unclear. This CDR3 has 11 residues. Trimming removed 3 bases from V and 12 bases from J, with 7 bases in between. Per germline, CDR1 SGHRS and CDR2 YFSETQ. CDR3 bases: TGCGCCAGCAGCTCTGGTGGACCCCTCCACTTT. It codes for CASSSGGPLHF.

The chain couples TRBV4-1 to TRBJ2-3; D may be TRBD2 (5 bases). Per germline, CDR1 MGHRA and CDR2 YSYEKL. This CDR3 has 15 residues. V was pared by 4 bases and J by 1 base, with 12 bases between. CDR3 sequence (DNA): TGCGCCAGCAGCCCCTACTTGGAGGGCACAGATACGCAGTATTTT. It is translated as CASSPYLEGTDTQYF.

This clonotype was seen only a few times. The rearrangement joins TRBV5-1 to TRBJ2-4, with a weak D call TRBD2 (6 bases). The J call may be faulty, since TRBJ2-7 better matches the DNA end. CDR3 length: 15 residues. The germline V gene encodes CDR1 SGHRS and CDR2 YFSETQ. CDR3 residues: CASSLVGGTTYEQYF. In DNA, the CDR3 is TGCGCCAGCAGCTTGGTCGGCGGGACGACCTACGAGCAGTACTTC.